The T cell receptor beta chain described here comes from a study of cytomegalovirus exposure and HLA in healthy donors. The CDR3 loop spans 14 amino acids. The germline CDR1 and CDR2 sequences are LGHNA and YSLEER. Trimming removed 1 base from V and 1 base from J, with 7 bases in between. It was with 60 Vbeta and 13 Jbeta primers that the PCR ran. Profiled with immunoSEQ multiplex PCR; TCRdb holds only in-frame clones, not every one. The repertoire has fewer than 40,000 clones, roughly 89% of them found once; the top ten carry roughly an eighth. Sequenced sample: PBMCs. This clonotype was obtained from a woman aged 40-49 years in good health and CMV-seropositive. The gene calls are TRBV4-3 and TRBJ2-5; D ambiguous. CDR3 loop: CASSQGLSQETQYF. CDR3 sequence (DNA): TGCGCCAGCAGCCAAGGTCTAAGCCAAGAGACCCAGTACTTC.